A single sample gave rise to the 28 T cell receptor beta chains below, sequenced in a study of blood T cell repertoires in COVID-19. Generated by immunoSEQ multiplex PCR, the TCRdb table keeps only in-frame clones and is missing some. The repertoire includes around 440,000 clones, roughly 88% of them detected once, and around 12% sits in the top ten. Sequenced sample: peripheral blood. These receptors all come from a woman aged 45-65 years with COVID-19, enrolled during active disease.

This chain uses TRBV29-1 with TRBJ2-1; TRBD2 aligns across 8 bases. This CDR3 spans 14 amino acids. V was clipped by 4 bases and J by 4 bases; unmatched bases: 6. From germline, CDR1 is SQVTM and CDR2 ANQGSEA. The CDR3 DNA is TGCAGCGTTGGTATCAGCGGGGGATACAATGAGCAGTTCTTC. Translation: CSVGISGGYNEQFF.

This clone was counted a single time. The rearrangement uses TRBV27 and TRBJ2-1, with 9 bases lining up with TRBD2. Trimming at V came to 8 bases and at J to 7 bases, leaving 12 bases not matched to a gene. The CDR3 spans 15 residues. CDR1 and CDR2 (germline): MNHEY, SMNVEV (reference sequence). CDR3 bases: TGTGCCAGCCACCCTGGGAGTAGCGGGGGAAATGAGCAGTTCTTC. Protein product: CASHPGSSGGNEQFF.

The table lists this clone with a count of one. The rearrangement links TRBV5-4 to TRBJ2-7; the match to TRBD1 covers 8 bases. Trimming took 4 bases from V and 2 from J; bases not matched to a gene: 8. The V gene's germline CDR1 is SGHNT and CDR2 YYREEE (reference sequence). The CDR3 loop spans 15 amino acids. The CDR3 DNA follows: TGTGCCAGCAGCCCCCCGGGACAGGAGGCCTACGAGCAGTACTTC. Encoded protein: CASSPPGQEAYEQYF.

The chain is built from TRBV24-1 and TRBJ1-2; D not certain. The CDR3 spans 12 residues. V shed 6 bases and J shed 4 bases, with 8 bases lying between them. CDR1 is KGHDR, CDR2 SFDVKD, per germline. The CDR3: CATSRGPYGYTF. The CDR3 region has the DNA TGTGCCACCAGTCGGGGTCCCTATGGCTACACCTTC.

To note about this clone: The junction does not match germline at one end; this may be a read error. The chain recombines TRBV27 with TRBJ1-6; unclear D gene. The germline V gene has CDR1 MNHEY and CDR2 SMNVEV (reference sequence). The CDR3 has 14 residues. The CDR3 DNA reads TGTGCCGGCAGTTTTCCCGGGGAAAATTCACCCCTCCACTTT. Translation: CAGSFPGENSPLHF.

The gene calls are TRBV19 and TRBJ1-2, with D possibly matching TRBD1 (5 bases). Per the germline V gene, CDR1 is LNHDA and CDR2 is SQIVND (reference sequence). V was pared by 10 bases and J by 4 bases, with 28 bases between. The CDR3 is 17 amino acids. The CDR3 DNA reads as TGTGCCACCAGGAGAACGGGGGGTCCCGCATTGTTCTATGGCTACACCTTC. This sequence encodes CATRRTGGPALFYGYTF.

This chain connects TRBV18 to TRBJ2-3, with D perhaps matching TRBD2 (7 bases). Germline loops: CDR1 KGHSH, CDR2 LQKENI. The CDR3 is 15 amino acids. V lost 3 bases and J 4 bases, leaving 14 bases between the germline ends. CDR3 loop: CASSPPAGAADTQYF. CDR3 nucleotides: TGTGCCAGCTCACCCCCTGCGGGGGCGGCAGATACGCAGTATTTT.

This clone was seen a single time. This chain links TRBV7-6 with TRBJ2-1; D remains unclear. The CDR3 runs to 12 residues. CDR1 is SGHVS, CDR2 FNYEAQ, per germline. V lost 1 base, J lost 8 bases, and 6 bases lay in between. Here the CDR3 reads CASSLGGDEQFF. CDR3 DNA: TGTGCCAGCAGCTTAGGCGGCGATGAGCAGTTCTTC.

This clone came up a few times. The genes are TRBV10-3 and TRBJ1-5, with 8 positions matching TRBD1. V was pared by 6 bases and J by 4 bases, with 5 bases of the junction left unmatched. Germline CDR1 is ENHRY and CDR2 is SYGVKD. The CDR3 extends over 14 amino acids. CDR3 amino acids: CAISADRGNQPQHF. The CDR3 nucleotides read TGTGCCATCAGCGCTGACAGGGGAAATCAGCCCCAGCATTTT.

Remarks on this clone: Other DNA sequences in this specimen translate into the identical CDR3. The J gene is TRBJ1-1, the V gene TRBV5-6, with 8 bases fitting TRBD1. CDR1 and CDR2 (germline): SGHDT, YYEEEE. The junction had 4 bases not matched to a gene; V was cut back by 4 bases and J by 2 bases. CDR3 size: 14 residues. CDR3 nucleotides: TGTGCCAGCAGCCGCGACAGGGGAAACACTGAAGCTTTCTTT. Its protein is CASSRDRGNTEAFF.

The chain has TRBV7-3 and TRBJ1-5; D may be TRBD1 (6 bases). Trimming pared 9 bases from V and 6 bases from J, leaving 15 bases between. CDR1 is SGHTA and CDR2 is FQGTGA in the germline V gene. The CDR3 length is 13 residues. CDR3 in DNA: TGTGCCAGTTCAACAGGGATGGGTCAGCCCCAGCATTTT. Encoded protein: CASSTGMGQPQHF. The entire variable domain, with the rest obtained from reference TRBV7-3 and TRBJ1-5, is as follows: GAGVSQTPSNKVTEKGKYVELRCDPISGHTALYWYRQSLGQGPEFLIYFQGTGAADDSGLPNDRFFAVRPEGSVSTLKIQRTERGDSAVYLCASSTGMGQPQHFGDGTRLSIL.

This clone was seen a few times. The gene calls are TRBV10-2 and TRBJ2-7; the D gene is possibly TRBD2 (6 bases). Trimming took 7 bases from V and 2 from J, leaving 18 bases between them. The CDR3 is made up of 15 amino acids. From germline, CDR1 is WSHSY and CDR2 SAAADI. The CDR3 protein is CASTPPGLTTYEQYF. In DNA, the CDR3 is TGCGCCAGCACCCCCCCGGGACTTACTACCTACGAGCAGTACTTC.

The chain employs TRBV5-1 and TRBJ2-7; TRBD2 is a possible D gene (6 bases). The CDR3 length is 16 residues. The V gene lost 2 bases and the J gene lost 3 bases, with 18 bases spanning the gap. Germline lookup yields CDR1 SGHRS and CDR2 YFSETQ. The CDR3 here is CASSLGRQGHLYEQYF. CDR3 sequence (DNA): TGCGCCAGCAGCTTAGGGAGGCAGGGCCATCTCTACGAGCAGTACTTC.

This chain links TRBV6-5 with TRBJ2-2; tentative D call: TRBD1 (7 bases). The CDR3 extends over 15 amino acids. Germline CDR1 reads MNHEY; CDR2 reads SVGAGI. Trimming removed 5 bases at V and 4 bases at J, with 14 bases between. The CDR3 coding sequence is TGTGCCAGCAGTCCTCGACAGGGAGGCACCGGGGAGCTGTTTTTT. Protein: CASSPRQGGTGELFF.

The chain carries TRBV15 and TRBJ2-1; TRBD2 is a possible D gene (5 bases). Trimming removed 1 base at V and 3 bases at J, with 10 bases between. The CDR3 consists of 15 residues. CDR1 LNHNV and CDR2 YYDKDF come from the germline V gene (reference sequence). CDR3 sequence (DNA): TGTGCCACCAGCAGAGCAGCGGCAGGCTACAATGAGCAGTTCTTC. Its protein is CATSRAAAGYNEQFF.

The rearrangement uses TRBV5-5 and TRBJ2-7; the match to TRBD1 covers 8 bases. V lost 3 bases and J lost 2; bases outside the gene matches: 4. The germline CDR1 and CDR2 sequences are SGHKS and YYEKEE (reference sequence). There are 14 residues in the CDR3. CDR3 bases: TGTGCCAGCAGCTATGGGGGACAGGCCTACGAGCAGTACTTC. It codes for CASSYGGQAYEQYF.

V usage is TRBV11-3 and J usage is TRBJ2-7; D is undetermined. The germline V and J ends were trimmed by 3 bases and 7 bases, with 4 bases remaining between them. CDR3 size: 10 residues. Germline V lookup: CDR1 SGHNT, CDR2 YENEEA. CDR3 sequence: CASSFGEQYF. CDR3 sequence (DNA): TGTGCCAGCAGCTTCGGGGAGCAGTACTTC.

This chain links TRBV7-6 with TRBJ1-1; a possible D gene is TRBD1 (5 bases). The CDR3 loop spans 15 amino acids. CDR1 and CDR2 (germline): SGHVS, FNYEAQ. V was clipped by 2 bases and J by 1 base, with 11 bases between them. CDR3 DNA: TGTGCCAGCAGCTTACGCCGGCAGGGGAACACTGAAGCTTTCTTT. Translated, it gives CASSLRRQGNTEAFF.

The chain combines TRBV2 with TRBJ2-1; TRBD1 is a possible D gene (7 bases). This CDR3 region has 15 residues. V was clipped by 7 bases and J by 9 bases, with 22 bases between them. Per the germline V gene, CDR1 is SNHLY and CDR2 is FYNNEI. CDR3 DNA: TGTGCCAGCACCTCCGAAGTAGGAGGGGGCGGTGAGCAGTTCTTC. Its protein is CASTSEVGGGGEQFF.

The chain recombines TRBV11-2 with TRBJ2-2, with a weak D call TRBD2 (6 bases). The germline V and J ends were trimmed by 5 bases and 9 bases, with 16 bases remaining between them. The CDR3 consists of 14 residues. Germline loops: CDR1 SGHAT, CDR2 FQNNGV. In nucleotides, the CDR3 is TGTGCCAGCAGCCTCCTTGGGACTCGTAGGGAGCTGTTTTTT. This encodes CASSLLGTRRELFF.

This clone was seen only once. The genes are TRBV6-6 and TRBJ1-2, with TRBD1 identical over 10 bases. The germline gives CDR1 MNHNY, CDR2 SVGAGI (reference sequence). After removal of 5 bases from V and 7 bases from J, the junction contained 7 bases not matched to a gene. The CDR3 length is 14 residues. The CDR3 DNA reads TGTGCCAGCAGTCGTGGGACAGGGGAAGCTGGCTACACCTTC. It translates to CASSRGTGEAGYTF.

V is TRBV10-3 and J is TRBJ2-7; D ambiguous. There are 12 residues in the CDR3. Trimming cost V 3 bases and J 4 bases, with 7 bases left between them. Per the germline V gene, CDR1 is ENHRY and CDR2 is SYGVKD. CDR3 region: CAISDNPYEQYF. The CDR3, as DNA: TGTGCCATCAGTGATAATCCGTACGAGCAGTACTTC.

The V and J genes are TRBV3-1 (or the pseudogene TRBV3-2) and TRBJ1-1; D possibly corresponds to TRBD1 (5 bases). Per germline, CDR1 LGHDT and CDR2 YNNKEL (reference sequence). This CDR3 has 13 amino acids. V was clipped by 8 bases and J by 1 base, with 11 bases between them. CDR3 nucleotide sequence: TGTGCCAGCGAGGAGGGGACGAACACTGAAGCTTTCTTT. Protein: CASEEGTNTEAFF.

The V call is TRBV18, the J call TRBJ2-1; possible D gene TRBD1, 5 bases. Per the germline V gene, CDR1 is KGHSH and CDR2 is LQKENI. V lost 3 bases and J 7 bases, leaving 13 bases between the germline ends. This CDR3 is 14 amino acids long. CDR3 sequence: CASSPPDIGNEQFF. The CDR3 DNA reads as TGTGCCAGCTCACCCCCGGACATAGGGAATGAGCAGTTCTTC.

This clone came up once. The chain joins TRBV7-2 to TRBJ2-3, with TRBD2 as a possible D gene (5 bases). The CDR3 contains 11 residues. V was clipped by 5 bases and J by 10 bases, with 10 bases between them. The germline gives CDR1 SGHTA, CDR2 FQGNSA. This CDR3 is CASSPVGAQYF. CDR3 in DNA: TGTGCCAGCAGCCCCGTCGGGGCGCAGTATTTT.

CDR3 sequence: CAISDGDYGYTF. In DNA, the CDR3 is TGTGCCATCAGTGACGGTGACTATGGCTACACCTTC. The chain links TRBV10-3 to TRBJ1-2, with no clear D. The germline CDR1 and CDR2 sequences are ENHRY and SYGVKD. Trimming took off 3 bases at V and 3 bases at J, with 5 bases between the two ends. The CDR3 spans 12 residues.

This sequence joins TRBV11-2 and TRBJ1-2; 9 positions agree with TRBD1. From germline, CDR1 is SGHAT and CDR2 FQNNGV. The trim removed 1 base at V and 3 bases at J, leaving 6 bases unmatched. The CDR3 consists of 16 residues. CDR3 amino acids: CASSLGTGDRDYGYTF. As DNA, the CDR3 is TGTGCCAGCAGCTTAGGGACAGGGGATAGGGACTATGGCTACACCTTC.

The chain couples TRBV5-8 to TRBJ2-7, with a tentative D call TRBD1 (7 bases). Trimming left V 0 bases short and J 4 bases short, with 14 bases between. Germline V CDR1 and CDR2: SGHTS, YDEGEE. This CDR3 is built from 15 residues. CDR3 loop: CASSLVQGGKYEQYF. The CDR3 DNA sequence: TGTGCCAGCAGCTTGGTGCAGGGGGGAAAGTACGAGCAGTACTTC. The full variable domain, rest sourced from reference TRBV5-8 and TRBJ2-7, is EAGVTQSPTHLIKTRGQQATLRCSPISGHTSVYWYQQALGLGLQFLLWYDEGEERNRGNFPPRFSGRQFPNYSSELNVNALELEDSALYLCASSLVQGGKYEQYFGPGTRLTVT.